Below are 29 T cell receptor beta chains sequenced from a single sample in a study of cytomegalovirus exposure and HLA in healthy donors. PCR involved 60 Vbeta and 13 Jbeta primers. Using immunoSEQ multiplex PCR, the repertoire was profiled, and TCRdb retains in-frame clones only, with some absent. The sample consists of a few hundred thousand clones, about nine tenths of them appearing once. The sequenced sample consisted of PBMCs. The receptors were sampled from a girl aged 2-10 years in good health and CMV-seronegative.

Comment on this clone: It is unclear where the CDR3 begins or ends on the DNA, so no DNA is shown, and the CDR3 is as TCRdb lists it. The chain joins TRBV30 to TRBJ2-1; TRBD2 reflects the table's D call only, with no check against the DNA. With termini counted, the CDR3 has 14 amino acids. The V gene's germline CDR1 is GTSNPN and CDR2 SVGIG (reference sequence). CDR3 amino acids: CAWGTGTTGGGPFF.

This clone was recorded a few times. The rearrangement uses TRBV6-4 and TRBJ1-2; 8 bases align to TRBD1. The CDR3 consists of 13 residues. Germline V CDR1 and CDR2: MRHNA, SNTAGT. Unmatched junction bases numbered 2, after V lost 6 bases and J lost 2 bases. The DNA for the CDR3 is TGTGCCAGCAGATGGACAGGGAACTATGGCTACACCTTC. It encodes CASRWTGNYGYTF.

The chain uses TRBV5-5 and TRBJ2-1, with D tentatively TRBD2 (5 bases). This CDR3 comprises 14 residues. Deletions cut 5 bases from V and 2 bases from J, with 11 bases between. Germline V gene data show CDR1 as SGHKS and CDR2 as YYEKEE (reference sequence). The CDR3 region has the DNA TGTGCCAGCAGTTCCGCCGGGGCCTACAATGAGCAGTTCTTC. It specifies CASSSAGAYNEQFF.

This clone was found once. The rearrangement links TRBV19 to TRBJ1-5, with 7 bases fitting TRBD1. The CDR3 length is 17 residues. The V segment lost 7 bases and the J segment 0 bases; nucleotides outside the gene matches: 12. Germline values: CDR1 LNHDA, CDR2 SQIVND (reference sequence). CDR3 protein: CASTEQTGPYSNQPQHF. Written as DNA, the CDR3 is TGTGCCAGTACCGAACAGACAGGGCCCTATAGCAATCAGCCCCAGCATTTT.

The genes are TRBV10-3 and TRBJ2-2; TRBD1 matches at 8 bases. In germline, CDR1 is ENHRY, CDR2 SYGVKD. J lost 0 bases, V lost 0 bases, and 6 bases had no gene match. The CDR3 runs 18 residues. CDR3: CAISESPSRGPNTGELFF. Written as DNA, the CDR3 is TGTGCCATCAGTGAGTCGCCTTCCAGGGGGCCGAACACCGGGGAGCTGTTTTTT.

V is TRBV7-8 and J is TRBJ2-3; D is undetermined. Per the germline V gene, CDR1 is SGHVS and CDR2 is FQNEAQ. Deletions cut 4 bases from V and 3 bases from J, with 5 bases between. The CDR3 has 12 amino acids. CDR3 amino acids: CASSSETDTQYF. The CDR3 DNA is TGTGCCAGCAGCTCGGAGACAGATACGCAGTATTTT. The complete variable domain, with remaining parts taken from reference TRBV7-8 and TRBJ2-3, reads GAGVSQSPRYKVAKRGQDVALRCDPISGHVSLFWYQQALGQGPEFLTYFQNEAQLDKSGLPSDRFFAERPEGSVSTLKIQRTQQEDSAVYLCASSSETDTQYFGPGTRLTVL.

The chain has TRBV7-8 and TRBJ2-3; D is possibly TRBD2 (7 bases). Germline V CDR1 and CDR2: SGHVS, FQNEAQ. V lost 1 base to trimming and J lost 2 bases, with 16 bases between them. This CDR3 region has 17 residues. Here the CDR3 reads CASSLDRSGGDTDTQYF. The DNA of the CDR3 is TGTGCCAGCAGCTTAGATCGTTCGGGGGGCGACACAGATACGCAGTATTTT.

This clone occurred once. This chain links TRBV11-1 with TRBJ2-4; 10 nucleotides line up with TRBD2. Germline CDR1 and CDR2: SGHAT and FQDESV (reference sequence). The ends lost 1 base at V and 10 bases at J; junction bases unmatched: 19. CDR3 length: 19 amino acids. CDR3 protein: CASSLGSGTSETKNIIQYF. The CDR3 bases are TGTGCCAGCAGCTTAGGTTCCGGGACTAGCGAAACCAAAAACATTATTCAGTACTTC.

The CDR3 here is CASSFTPGQGNTEAFF. The CDR3 DNA reads as TGCGCCAGCAGCTTTACCCCGGGACAGGGGAACACTGAAGCTTTCTTT. The chain joins TRBV5-1 to TRBJ1-1, with 9 bases lining up with TRBD1. This CDR3 has 16 amino acids. V shed 2 bases and J 1 base; nucleotides not matched to a gene: 6. CDR1 SGHRS and CDR2 YFSETQ come from the germline V gene. The full variable domain, its missing parts supplied by reference TRBV5-1 and TRBJ1-1, is KAGVTQTPRYLIKTRGQQVTLSCSPISGHRSVSWYQQTPGQGLQFLFEYFSETQRNKGNFPGRFSGRQFSNSRSEMNVSTLELGDSALYLCASSFTPGQGNTEAFFGQGTRLTVV.

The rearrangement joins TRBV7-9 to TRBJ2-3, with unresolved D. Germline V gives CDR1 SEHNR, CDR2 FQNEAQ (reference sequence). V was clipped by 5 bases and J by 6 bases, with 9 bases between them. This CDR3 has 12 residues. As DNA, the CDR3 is TGTGCCAGCAGCCGATTACAGGATACGCAGTATTTT. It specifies CASSRLQDTQYF.

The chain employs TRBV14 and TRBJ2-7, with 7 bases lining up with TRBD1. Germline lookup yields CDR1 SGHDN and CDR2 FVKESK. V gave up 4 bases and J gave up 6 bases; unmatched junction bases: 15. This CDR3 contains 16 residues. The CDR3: CASSRSFLETGSEQYF. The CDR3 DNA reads TGTGCCAGCAGCCGGTCTTTTCTTGAGACAGGGAGCGAGCAGTACTTC.

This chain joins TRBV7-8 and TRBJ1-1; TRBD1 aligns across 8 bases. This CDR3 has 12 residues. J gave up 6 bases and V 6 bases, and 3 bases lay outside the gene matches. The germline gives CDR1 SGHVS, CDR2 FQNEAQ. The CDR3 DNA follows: TGTGCCAGCAGTACAGGGGGTTCTGAAGCTTTCTTT. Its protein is CASSTGGSEAFF.

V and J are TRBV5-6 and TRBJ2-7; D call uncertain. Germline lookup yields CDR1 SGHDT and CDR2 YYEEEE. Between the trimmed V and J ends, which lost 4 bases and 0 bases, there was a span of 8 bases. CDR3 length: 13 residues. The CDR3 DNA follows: TGTGCCAGCAGCCGCGGCAGCTCCTACGAGCAGTACTTC. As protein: CASSRGSSYEQYF.

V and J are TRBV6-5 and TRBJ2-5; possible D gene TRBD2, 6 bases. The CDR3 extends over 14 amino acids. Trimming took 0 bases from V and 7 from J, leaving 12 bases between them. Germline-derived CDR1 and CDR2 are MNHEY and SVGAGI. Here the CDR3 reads CASSYSEGAVTQYF. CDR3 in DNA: TGTGCCAGCAGTTACTCGGAGGGTGCCGTGACCCAGTACTTC.

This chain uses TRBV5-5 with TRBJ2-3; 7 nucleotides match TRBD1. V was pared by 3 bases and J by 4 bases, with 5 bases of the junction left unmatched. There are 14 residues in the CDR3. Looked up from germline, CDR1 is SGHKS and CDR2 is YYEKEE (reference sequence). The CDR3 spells CASSSTGASDTQYF. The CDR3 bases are TGTGCCAGCAGCTCCACAGGGGCTTCAGATACGCAGTATTTT. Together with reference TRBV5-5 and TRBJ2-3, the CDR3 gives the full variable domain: DAGVTQSPTHLIKTRGQQVTLRCSPISGHKSVSWYQQVLGQGPQFIFQYYEKEERGRGNFPDRFSARQFPNYSSELNVNALLLGDSALYLCASSSTGASDTQYFGPGTRLTVL.

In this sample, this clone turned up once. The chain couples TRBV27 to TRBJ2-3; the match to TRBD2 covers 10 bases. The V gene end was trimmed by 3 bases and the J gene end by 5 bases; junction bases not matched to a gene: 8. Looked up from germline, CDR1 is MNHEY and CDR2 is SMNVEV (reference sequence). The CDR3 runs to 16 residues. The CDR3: CASSFWLAGVQDTQYF. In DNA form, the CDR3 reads TGTGCCAGCAGTTTTTGGCTAGCGGGAGTACAAGATACGCAGTATTTT.

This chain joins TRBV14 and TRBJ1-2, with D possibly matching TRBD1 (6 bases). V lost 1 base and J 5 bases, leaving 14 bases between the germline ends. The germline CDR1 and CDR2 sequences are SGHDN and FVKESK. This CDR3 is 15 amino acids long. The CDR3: CASSQVVTGLYGYTF. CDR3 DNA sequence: TGTGCCAGCAGCCAAGTAGTTACAGGGCTATATGGCTACACCTTC. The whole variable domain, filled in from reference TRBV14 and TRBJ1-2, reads EAGVTQFPSHSVIEKGQTVTLRCDPISGHDNLYWYRRVMGKEIKFLLHFVKESKQDESGMPNNRFLAERTGGTYSTLKVQPAELEDSGVYFCASSQVVTGLYGYTFGSGTRLTVV.

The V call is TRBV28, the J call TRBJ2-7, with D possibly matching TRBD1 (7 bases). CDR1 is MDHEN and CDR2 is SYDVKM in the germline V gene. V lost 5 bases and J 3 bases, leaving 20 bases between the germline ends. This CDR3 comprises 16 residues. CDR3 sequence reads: CASSGGTEPRRYEQYF. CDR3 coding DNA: TGTGCCAGCAGTGGGGGGACAGAACCTCGCCGCTACGAGCAGTACTTC. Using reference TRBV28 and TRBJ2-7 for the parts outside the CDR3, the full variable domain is DVKVTQSSRYLVKRTGEKVFLECVQDMDHENMFWYRQDPGLGLRLIYFSYDVKMKEKGDIPEGYSVSREKKERFSLILESASTNQTSMYLCASSGGTEPRRYEQYFGPGTRLTVT.

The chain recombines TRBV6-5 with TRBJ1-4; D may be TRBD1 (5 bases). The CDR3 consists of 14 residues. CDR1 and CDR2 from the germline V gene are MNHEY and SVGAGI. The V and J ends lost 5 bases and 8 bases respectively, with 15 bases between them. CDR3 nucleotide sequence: TGTGCCAGCAGTGCCCAGGGAGGATCAGAAAAACTGTTTTTT. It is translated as CASSAQGGSEKLFF.

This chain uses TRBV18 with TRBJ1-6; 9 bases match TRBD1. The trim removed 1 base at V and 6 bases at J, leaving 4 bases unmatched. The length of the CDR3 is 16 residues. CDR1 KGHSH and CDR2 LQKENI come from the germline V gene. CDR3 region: CASSPRDRGSNSPLHF. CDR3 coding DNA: TGTGCCAGCTCACCACGAGACAGGGGGAGTAATTCACCCCTCCACTTT.

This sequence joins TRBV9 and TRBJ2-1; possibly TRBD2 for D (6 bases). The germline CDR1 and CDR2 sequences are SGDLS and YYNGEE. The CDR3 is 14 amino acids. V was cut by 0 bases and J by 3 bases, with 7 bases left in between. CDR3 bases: TGTGCCAGCAGCGTAGGCGGGGTCTACAATGAGCAGTTCTTC. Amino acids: CASSVGGVYNEQFF.

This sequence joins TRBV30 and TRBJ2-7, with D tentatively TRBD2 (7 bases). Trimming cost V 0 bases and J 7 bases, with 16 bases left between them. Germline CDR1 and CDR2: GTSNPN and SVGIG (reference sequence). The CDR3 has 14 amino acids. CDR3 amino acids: CAWSVGGGLGEQYF. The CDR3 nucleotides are TGTGCCTGGAGTGTGGGGGGGGGCCTAGGGGAGCAGTACTTC.

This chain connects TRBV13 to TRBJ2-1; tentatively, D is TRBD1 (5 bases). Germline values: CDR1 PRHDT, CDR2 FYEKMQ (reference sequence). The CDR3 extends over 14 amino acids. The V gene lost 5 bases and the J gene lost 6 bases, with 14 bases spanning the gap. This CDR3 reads CASSQLGEANEQFF. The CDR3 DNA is TGTGCCAGCAGCCAATTAGGGGAAGCCAATGAGCAGTTCTTC.

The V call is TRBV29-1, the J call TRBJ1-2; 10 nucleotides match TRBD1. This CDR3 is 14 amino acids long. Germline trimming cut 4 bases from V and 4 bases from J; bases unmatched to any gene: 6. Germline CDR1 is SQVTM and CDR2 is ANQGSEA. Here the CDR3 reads CSVVLRDRGYGYTF. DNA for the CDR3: TGCAGCGTTGTGCTCCGGGACAGGGGCTATGGCTACACCTTC.

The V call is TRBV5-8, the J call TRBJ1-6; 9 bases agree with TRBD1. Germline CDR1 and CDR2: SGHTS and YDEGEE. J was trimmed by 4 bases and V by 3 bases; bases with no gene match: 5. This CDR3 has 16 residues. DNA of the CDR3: TGTGCCAGCAGCTCAAAACAGGGGGCGTATAATTCACCCCTCCACTTT. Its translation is CASSSKQGAYNSPLHF.

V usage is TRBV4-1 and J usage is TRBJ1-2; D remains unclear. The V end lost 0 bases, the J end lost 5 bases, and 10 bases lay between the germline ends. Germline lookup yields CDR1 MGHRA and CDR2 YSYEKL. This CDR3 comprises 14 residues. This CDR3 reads CASSQDLSGYGYTF. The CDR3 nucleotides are TGCGCCAGCAGCCAAGATCTTTCGGGGTATGGCTACACCTTC.

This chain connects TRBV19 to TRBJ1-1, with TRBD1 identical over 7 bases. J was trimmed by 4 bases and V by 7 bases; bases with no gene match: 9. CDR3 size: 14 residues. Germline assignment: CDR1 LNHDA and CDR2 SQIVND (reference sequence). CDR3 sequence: CASNPTGVGTEAFF. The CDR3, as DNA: TGTGCCAGTAATCCTACAGGGGTGGGCACTGAAGCTTTCTTT.

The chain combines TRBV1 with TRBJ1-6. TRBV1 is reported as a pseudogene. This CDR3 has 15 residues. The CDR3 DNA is TGCACCAGCAGCCAAGATGGGGGGGAAGGTTCACCCCTCCACTTT. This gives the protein CTSSQDGGEGSPLHF.

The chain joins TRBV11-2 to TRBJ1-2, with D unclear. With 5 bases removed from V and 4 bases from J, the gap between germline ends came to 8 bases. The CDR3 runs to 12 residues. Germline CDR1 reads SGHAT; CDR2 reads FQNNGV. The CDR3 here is CASSQNFYGYTF. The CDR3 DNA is TGTGCCAGCAGCCAAAACTTCTATGGCTACACCTTC.